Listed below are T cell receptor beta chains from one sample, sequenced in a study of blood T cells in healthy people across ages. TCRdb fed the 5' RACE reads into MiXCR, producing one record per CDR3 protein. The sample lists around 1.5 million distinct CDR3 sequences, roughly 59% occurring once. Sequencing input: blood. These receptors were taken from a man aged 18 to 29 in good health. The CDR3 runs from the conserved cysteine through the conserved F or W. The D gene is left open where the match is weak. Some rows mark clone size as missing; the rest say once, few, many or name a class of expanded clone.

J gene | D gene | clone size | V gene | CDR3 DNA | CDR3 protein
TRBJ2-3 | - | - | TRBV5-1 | TGCGCCAGCAGCCGAGACCGGACAATGAAGGTAGATACGCAGTATTTT | CASSRDRTMKVDTQYF
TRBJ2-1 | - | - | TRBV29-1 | TGCAGCGTTGAAGCCCTAGGGGCTCCCTACAATGAGCAGTTCTTC | CSVEALGAPYNEQFF
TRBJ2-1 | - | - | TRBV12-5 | TGTGCTAGTGTCAACCCGGGACTCTACAATGAGCAGTTCTTC | CASVNPGLYNEQFF
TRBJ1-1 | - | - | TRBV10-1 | TGCGCCAGCAGTGTCGGCGGGCCTGGCACTGAAGCTTTCTTT | CASSVGGPGTEAFF
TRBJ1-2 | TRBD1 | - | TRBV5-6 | TGTGCCAGCAGCTTGACTCAGGGGGCTTGGGGCTACACCTTC | CASSLTQGAWGYTF
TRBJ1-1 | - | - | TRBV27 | TGTGCCAGCAGTGCCGGGCAGTCCGCTGAAGCTTTCTTT | CASSAGQSAEAFF
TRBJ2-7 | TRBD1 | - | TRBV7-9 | TGTGCCAGCAGGGGACAGAGCCTCTACGAGCAGTACTTC | CASRGQSLYEQYF
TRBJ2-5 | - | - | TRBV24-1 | TGTGCCACCAGTGATTCGTGGACATCGGATGAGCAGTACTTC | CATSDSWTSDEQYF
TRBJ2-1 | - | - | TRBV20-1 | TGCAGTGCTAGAGATCTTAACAGGACTTTCAATGAGCAGTTCTTC | CSARDLNRTFNEQFF
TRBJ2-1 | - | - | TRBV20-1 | TGCAGTGTAGCCTTGGGTGGATCCACCCGGCGGCAGTTCTTC | CSVALGGSTRRQFF
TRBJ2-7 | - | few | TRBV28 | TGTGCCAGCAGTTCGGGGGGCACCTCCTACGAGCAGTACTTC | CASSSGGTSYEQYF
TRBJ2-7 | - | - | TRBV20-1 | TGCAGTGTCCCCCCGAACCTGTCGGCCTACGAGCAGTACTTC | CSVPPNLSAYEQYF
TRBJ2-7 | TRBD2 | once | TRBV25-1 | TGTGCCAGCGGAGGACTAGCGGGAAGGAATGAGCAGTACTTC | CASGGLAGRNEQYF
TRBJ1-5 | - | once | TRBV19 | TGTGCCAGTAGTGTGGGACCGTCTAGCAATCAGCCCCAGCATTTT | CASSVGPSSNQPQHF
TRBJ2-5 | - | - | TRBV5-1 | TGCGCCAGCAGCTGGGTGGGCGAGGAGACCCAGTACTTC | CASSWVGEETQYF
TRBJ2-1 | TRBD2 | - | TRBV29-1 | TGCAGCGTTGGGGGACTAGCGGGAGTCTCCTACAATGAGCAGTTCTTC | CSVGGLAGVSYNEQFF
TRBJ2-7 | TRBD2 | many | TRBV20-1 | TGCAGTGCCCCACTAGCGGGGGGGCCCAGCGAGCAGTACTTC | CSAPLAGGPSEQYF
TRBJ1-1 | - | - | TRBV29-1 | TGCAGCGTTCGCGGACAGAGGACGAACACTGAAGCTTTCTTT | CSVRGQRTNTEAFF
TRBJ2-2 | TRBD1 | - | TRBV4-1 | TGCGCCAGCAGCCGAGGACAGGGGTTCACCGGGGAGCTGTTTTTT | CASSRGQGFTGELFF
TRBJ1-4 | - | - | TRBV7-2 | TGTGCCAGCAGCTTATCTGTATTCGGGGGCACTAGTGAAAAACTGTTTTTT | CASSLSVFGGTSEKLFF
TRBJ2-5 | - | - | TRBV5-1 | TGCGCCAGCAGCTCGGACCCGATAGCTATTGAGCAGTACTTC | CASSSDPIAIEQYF
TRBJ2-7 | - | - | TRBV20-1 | TGCAGTGCTAGAGATCCGAGACAGACTACCTACGAGCAGTACTTC | CSARDPRQTTYEQYF
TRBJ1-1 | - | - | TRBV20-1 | TGCAGTGCTGCCCCAGGGGAAACTGAAGCTTTCTTT | CSAAPGETEAFF
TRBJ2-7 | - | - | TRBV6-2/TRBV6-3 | TGTGCCAGCAGTTACTCGATTATAGGGTACGAGCAGTACTTC | CASSYSIIGYEQYF
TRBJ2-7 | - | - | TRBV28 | TGTGCCAGCAAGAGGGGTTTGGGGTACGAGCAGTACTTC | CASKRGLGYEQYF
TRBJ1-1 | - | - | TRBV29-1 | TGCAGCGTTGAAAGGCGGGCGACGGCTGAAGCTTTCTTT | CSVERRATAEAFF
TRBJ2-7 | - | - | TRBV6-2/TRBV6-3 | TGTGCCAGCAGACTCCCTTACGTAACCTACGAGCAGTACTTC | CASRLPYVTYEQYF
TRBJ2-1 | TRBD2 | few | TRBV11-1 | TGTGCCAGCAGCCCCCCCCGATGGCTAGCGGGGAATGAGCAGTTCTTC | CASSPPRWLAGNEQFF
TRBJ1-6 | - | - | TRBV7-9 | TGTGCCAGCAGCTTCCCGGGACGGAATTCACCCCTCCACTTT | CASSFPGRNSPLHF
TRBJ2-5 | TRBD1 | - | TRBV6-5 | TGTGCCAGCAGTTACGCCCAGGGGGCTGAGACCCAGTACTTC | CASSYAQGAETQYF
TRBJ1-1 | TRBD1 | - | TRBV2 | TGTGCCAGAGACAGGGGGCGGGCGGATGAAGCTTTCTTT | CARDRGRADEAFF
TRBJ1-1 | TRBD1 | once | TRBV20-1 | TGCAGTGCTCCCCGGACAGGATTGAACACTGAAGCTTTCTTT | CSAPRTGLNTEAFF
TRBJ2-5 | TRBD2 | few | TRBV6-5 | TGTGCCAGCAGTTACTCCGGGACTAGCGAGGTGCAGTACTTC | CASSYSGTSEVQYF
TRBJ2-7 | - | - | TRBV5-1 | TGCGCCAGCAGCAAACTCCCACAGGGATACGAGCAGTACTTC | CASSKLPQGYEQYF
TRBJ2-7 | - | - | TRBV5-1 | TGCGCCAGCAGCTCACAAGGCTGGGGGTACGAGCAGTACTTC | CASSSQGWGYEQYF
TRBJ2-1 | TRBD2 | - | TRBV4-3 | TGCGCCAGCAGCCAAGGGACTCGCGGGGGGCCGCCTATCTACAATGAGCAGTTCTTC | CASSQGTRGGPPIYNEQFF
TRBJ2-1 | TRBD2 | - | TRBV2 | TGTGCCAGCAGACCGGGACTACAAGGGAATGAGCAGTTCTTC | CASRPGLQGNEQFF
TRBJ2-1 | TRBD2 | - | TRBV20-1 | TGCAGTGCTAGAGCTAGCGGGAGGTACTACAATGAGCAGTTCTTC | CSARASGRYYNEQFF
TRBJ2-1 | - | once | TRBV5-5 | TGTGCCAGCAGCCTCGGAGACAGAAGGAGTGAGCAGTTCTTC | CASSLGDRRSEQFF